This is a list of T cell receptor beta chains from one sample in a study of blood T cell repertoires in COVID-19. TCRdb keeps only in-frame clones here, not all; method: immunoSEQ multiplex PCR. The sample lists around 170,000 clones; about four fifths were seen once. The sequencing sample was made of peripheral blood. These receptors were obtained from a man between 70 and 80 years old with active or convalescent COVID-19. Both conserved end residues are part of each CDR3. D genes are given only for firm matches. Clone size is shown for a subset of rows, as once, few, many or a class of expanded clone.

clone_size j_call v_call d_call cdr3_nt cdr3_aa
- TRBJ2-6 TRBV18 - TGTGCCAGCTCACCACCAGGACAGAGCTCTGGGGCCAACGTCCTGACTTTC CASSPPGQSSGANVLTF
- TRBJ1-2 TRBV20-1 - TGCAGTGCTAGAGTAAACTATGGCTACACCTTC CSARVNYGYTF
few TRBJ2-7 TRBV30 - TGTGCCTGGAGTGTACGGCCAGGCTACGAGCAGTACTTC CAWSVRPGYEQYF
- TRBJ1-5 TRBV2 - TGTGCCAGCGGTGTCTATAGCAATCAGCCCCAGCATTTT CASGVYSNQPQHF
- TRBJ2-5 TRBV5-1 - TGCGCCAGCAGCTCCGGGCGGGTGGCGGAGACCCAGTACTTC CASSSGRVAETQYF
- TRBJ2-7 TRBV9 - TGTGCCAGCAGCGGAACTAGCAGGACCTACGAGCAGTACTTC CASSGTSRTYEQYF
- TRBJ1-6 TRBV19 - TGTGCCAGTAGCTCAGACAGTATCCTTTATAATTCACCCCTCCACTTT CASSSDSILYNSPLHF
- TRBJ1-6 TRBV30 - TGTGCCTGGAAGAGGATCCCCGATTCACCCCTCCACTTT CAWKRIPDSPLHF
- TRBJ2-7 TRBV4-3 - TGCGCCAGCAGCCAAGGTAATTCAGGGGTCTACGAGCAGTACTTC CASSQGNSGVYEQYF
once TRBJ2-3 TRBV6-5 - TGTGCCAGCAGCATACGGGATACGCAGTATTTT CASSIRDTQYF
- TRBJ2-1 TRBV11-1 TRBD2 TGTGCCAGCAGCTTAATATATGATATAGCGGGAGTGCGGTTCTTC CASSLIYDIAGVRFF
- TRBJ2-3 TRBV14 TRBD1 TGTGCCAGCAGCCAAGATCTCTCCAACGGAACTCTAGGGACAGGGGAAACAGATACGCAGTATTTT CASSQDLSNGTLGTGETDTQYF